The entry that follows covers one T cell receptor (beta chain) sequence. At the deep level, the assay was run. Measured with immunoSEQ multiplex PCR; TCRdb has only the in-frame clones, and not every one. The sample holds roughly 2.5 million clones; approximately 94% are singletons and the top ten take roughly 0.15%. This entry is derived from a study of shared clonotypes between healthy human individuals. Sequencing input: naive CD4+ T cells sorted from blood. This sample's subset: CD45RA+ positively selected. The sequence was obtained from a man between 18 and 29 years old in good health.

CDR3 coding DNA: TGTGCCAGCAGCACGGGACAAACCTACGAGCAGTACTTC. This encodes CASSTGQTYEQYF. This rearrangement joins TRBV27 to TRBJ2-7, with a weak D call TRBD1 (6 bases). CDR3 length: 13 amino acids. Trimming stripped 6 bases from V and 2 bases from J, with 11 bases between. Germline CDR1 MNHEY, CDR2 SMNVEV (reference sequence).